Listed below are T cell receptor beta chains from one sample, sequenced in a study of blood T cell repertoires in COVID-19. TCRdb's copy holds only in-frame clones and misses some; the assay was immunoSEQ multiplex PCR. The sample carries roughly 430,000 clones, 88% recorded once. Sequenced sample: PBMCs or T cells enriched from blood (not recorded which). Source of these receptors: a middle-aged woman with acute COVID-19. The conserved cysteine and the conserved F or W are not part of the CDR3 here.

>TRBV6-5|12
ASTALAGNSPLH
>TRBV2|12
ASSEDRVGDTQY
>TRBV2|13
ASRTLEGLYSPLH
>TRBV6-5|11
ASSREDFSPLH
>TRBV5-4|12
ASSLSGHTDTQY
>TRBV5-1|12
ASSSDRFNEKLF
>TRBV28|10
ASSLAQTEAF
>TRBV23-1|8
ASSPPGAF
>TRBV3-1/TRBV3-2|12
ASSQRGGAAEQF
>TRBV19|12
ASSMRGGNEKLF
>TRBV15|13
ATSREQGTLYEQY
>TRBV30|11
AWSVLRGSEAF
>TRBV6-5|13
ASSRTDRGSYEQY
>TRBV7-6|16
ASSWGPRGGGPPDTQY
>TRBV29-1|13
SVAVAGGYTDTQY
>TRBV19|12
ASRGTGGSRPLH
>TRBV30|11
AWSVQKDYEQY
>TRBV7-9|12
ASSPSLAIDTQY
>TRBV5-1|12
ASTLGSLGTEAF
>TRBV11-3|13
ASSLGAFGFDEQF
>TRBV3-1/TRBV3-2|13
ASSQEDRVFYGYT
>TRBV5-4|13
ASRPGQGTNEKLF
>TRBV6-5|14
ASSYSRAGGVVEQF